Following are 30 T cell receptor beta chains from one sample sequenced in a study of T cell repertoires in cytomegalovirus infection. TCRdb ran MiXCR on the reads and lists one entry per CDR3 protein. Here the sample spans almost 300,000 distinct CDR3 sequences, around 9.1% being singletons. Sequencing input: PBMCs. The receptor set was obtained from a human donor in good health (CMV status not recorded). Some clones in this sample may be carry-over from other donors' samples.

This clonotype was recorded at least ten times. The chain has TRBV29-1 and TRBJ2-5; D is unclear. CDR1 is SQVTM and CDR2 is ANQGSEA in the germline V gene. V was shortened by 1 base and J by 9 bases, with 18 bases between the two germline ends. This CDR3 is built from 14 residues. The CDR3: CSVEVGVIGWAQYF. The CDR3 nucleotides are TGCAGCGTTGAAGTAGGCGTGATAGGATGGGCCCAGTACTTC.

There are many counts of this clonotype. The genes are TRBV7-2 and TRBJ1-5; D remains unclear. The CDR3 loop spans 15 amino acids. Per germline, CDR1 SGHTA and CDR2 FQGNSA. Trimming took off 0 bases at V and 3 bases at J, with 9 bases between the two ends. The CDR3 bases are TGTGCCAGCAGCTTAGCGGTCCGGAACAATCAGCCCCAGCATTTT. This gives the protein CASSLAVRNNQPQHF. The full variable domain, in which reference TRBV7-2 and TRBJ1-5 provide the parts outside the CDR3, is GAGVSQSPSNKVTEKGKDVELRCDPISGHTALYWYRQSLGQGLEFLIYFQGNSAPDKSGLPSDRFSAERTGGSVSTLTIQRTQQEDSAVYLCASSLAVRNNQPQHFGDGTRLSIL.

This clonotype has a count of ten or more. V is TRBV6-5 and J is TRBJ2-1; 7 bases line up with TRBD2. The CDR3 spans 17 residues. Trimming took 2 bases from V and 7 from J; bases not matched to a gene: 14. The germline gives CDR1 MNHEY, CDR2 SVGAGI. The DNA for the CDR3 is TGTGCCAGCAGTTACATCGATGTGGGGGGGAGATCAAATGAGCAGTTCTTC. It specifies CASSYIDVGGRSNEQFF.

Many counts were recorded for this clonotype. This sequence joins TRBV7-2 and TRBJ2-1; TRBD2 aligns across 13 bases. V was pared by 2 bases and J by 1 base, with 2 bases of the junction left unmatched. This CDR3 is built from 17 residues. Germline lookup yields CDR1 SGHTA and CDR2 FQGNSA. The CDR3 is CASSLTSGGASYNEQFF. The CDR3 DNA reads TGTGCCAGCAGCTTAACTAGCGGGGGGGCATCCTACAATGAGCAGTTCTTC.

V usage is TRBV3-1 and J usage is TRBJ1-1, with a weak D call TRBD1 (5 bases). V lost 1 base, J lost 1 base, and 10 bases lay in between. In germline, CDR1 is LGHDT, CDR2 YNNKEL (reference sequence). The CDR3 has 15 amino acids. Here the CDR3 DNA reads TGTGCCAGCAGCCAAGCTCTTACAGGGAACACTGAAGCTTTCTTT. Protein: CASSQALTGNTEAFF.

Many counts were recorded for this clonotype. This chain joins TRBV29-1 and TRBJ1-1; 7 nucleotides align to TRBD1. Germline CDR1 SQVTM, CDR2 ANQGSEA. The CDR3 totals 14 residues. J lost 2 bases, V lost 3 bases, and 6 bases had no gene match. In DNA form, the CDR3 reads TGCAGCGTTGACTCAGGGGGAGTAAACACTGAAGCTTTCTTT. Encoded protein: CSVDSGGVNTEAFF.

This clonotype was observed many times. The chain is built from TRBV28 and TRBJ2-7, with a weak D call TRBD1 (5 bases). The CDR3 runs 14 residues. Germline lookup yields CDR1 MDHEN and CDR2 SYDVKM. The ends were cut back, 5 bases at V and 2 bases at J, with 13 bases in the middle. CDR3 nucleotides: TGTGCCAGCAGTACCAGCCAGGGAACCTACGAGCAGTACGTC. This encodes CASSTSQGTYEQYV.

This clonotype was seen many times. The chain carries TRBV27 and TRBJ2-6; D is possibly TRBD1 or TRBD2 (5 bases each). The V gene's germline CDR1 is MNHEY and CDR2 SMNVEV (reference sequence). This CDR3 has 20 amino acids. Trimming stripped 9 bases from V and 5 bases from J, with 32 bases between. The CDR3 loop reads CASMPPLFSGTVNRANVLTF. The CDR3, as DNA: TGTGCCAGTATGCCACCCCTATTCTCCGGGACGGTAAATAGGGCCAACGTCCTGACTTTC.

This clonotype was seen at least ten times. This chain's CDR3 is CASSGAAGTSGRMETQYF. In DNA form, the CDR3 reads TGTGCCAGCAGCGGAGCGGCCGGGACATCCGGGCGTATGGAGACCCAGTACTTC. The chain combines TRBV7-9 with TRBJ2-5; D is perhaps TRBD1 (6 bases). There are 18 residues in the CDR3. With 5 bases removed from V and 5 bases from J, the gap between germline ends came to 27 bases. The germline CDR1 and CDR2 sequences are SEHNR and FQNEAQ (reference sequence).

Many counts were recorded for this clonotype. This rearrangement joins TRBV5-5 to TRBJ1-4; no firm D call. Germline CDR1 is SGHKS and CDR2 is YYEKEE (reference sequence). V was trimmed by 0 bases and J by 8 bases, leaving 11 bases between them. The CDR3 is 14 residues long. The DNA of the CDR3 is TGTGCCAGCAGCTTGGTGGGGAACGAAGAAAAACTGTTTTTT. Translating it yields CASSLVGNEEKLFF.

The sample holds many counts of this clonotype. The junction differs from germline at one of its ends, possibly a read error. The chain carries TRBV7-7 and TRBJ1-4; D remains ambiguous. The CDR3 has 15 residues. CDR1 is SSHAT and CDR2 is FNYEAQ in the germline V gene (reference sequence). In nucleotides, the CDR3 is TGTGCTAGCAGCCTCGGACGGTCAACTAATGAAAAACTGTTTTTT. This gives the protein CASSLGRSTNEKLFF.

The table lists this clonotype with many counts. The rearrangement links TRBV2 to TRBJ2-1; D is unclear. V lost 10 bases to trimming and J lost 6 bases, with 13 bases between them. Germline CDR1 is SNHLY and CDR2 is FYNNEI. This CDR3 region has 12 residues. CDR3 protein: CAILGAGNEQFF. DNA for the CDR3: TGTGCCATACTGGGCGCAGGCAATGAGCAGTTCTTC.

With respect to this clonotype: The CDR3 carries no conserved terminal phenylalanine or tryptophan, so it likely arises from a read error. The chain combines TRBV6-6 with TRBJ1-6; D not resolved. The germline V gene has CDR1 MNHNY and CDR2 SVGAGI (reference sequence). CDR3 length equals 11 residues. V gave up 6 bases and J gave up 5 bases, with 2 bases separating them. The CDR3 DNA reads TGTGCCAGCAGAGATAATTCACCCCTCCACTTA. Amino acid sequence: CASRDNSPLHL.

This clonotype was observed many times. The chain uses TRBV7-9 and TRBJ2-5; 9 bases are shared with TRBD2. CDR3 size: 16 residues. Germline trimming cut 3 bases from V and 1 base from J; bases unmatched to any gene: 6. Germline-derived CDR1 and CDR2 are SEHNR and FQNEAQ (reference sequence). Written as DNA, the CDR3 is TGTGCCAGCAGCTTCCCCGGGACTAGCAGCCAAGAGACCCAGTACTTC. It specifies CASSFPGTSSQETQYF.

This clonotype has ten or more counts. The chain combines TRBV6-2 or TRBV6-3 with TRBJ1-1; perhaps TRBD1 as D (6 bases). CDR3 length: 14 residues. The V end lost 6 bases, the J end lost 0 bases, and 11 bases lay between the germline ends. From germline, CDR1 is MNHEY and CDR2 SVGEGT. CDR3 in DNA: TGTGCCAGCAGGTTCGGACAGTTGAACACTGAAGCTTTCTTT. Its translation: CASRFGQLNTEAFF.

There are many counts of this clonotype. The genes are TRBV5-4 and TRBJ1-1; D gene unclear. Trimming removed 10 bases from V and 0 bases from J, with 13 bases in between. Germline V gene sequence: CDR1 SGHNT, CDR2 YYREEE (reference sequence). The CDR3 length is 13 residues. The CDR3 reads CAWATPLNTEAFF. CDR3 nucleotide sequence: TGTGCCTGGGCAACACCGCTGAACACTGAAGCTTTCTTT.

This clonotype was recorded at least ten times. V is TRBV7-9 and J is TRBJ2-3, with D possibly matching TRBD1 (6 bases). V was shortened by 5 bases and J by 4 bases, with 16 bases between the two germline ends. CDR3 size: 15 residues. Germline CDR1 and CDR2: SEHNR and FQNEAQ (reference sequence). Written as DNA, the CDR3 is TGTGCCAGCAGCCCAACAGGGATCAATCCAGATACGCAGTATTTT. Translating it yields CASSPTGINPDTQYF.

The V call is TRBV19, the J call TRBJ2-2; D remains ambiguous. This CDR3 has 14 residues. Germline V gene lookup returns CDR1 LNHDA and CDR2 SQIVND (reference sequence). Trimming took off 6 bases at V and 1 base at J, with 9 bases between the two ends. CDR3 in amino acids: CASRRDMNTGELFF. For the CDR3, the DNA is TGTGCCAGTAGGAGAGACATGAACACCGGGGAGCTGTTTTTT. Based on the CDR3 plus reference TRBV19 and TRBJ2-2, the full variable domain is DGGITQSPKYLFRKEGQNVTLSCEQNLNHDAMYWYRQDPGQGLRLIYYSQIVNDFQKGDIAEGYSVSREKKESFPLTVTSAQKNPTAFYLCASRRDMNTGELFFGEGSRLTVL.

This clonotype was counted ten times or more. The chain combines TRBV7-6 with TRBJ1-5; no firm D call. The germline gives CDR1 SGHVS, CDR2 FNYEAQ. The V end was cut by 5 bases, the J end by 6 bases, with 11 bases between. There are 13 residues in the CDR3. CDR3 coding DNA: TGTGCCAGCAGCCAAGGTCCAGGTCAGCCCCAGCATTTT. Translating gives CASSQGPGQPQHF.

This clonotype occurred many times. The J gene is TRBJ2-7, the V gene TRBV29-1; D gene ambiguous. CDR1 is SQVTM, CDR2 ANQGSEA, per germline. Trimming cost V 4 bases and J 4 bases, with 14 bases left between them. CDR3 size: 13 residues. CDR3 in amino acids: CSVAGVLQYEQYF. In DNA, the CDR3 is TGCAGCGTTGCCGGAGTCCTGCAGTACGAGCAGTACTTC.

This clonotype was detected ten times or more. The genes are TRBV7-9 and TRBJ2-3; TRBD2 agrees at 8 bases. This CDR3 region has 14 residues. V lost 3 bases to trimming and J lost 6 bases; unmatched junction nucleotides: 5. Germline assignment: CDR1 SEHNR and CDR2 FQNEAQ (reference sequence). The CDR3 DNA sequence: TGTGCCAGCAGCTTTGGGACTAGATATGATACGCAGTATTTT. It yields the protein CASSFGTRYDTQYF.

This clonotype was picked up many times. The V and J genes are TRBV12-3 or TRBV12-4 and TRBJ2-1, with TRBD1 as a possible D gene (5 bases). Trimming cost V 2 bases and J 4 bases, with 15 bases left between them. The CDR3 is made up of 16 amino acids. The DNA of the CDR3 is TGTGCCAGCAGTTTATTTGGGCAGGGTTCTTACAATGAGCAGTTCTTC. Translating gives CASSLFGQGSYNEQFF.

In this sample, this clonotype turned up a few times. This chain connects TRBV6-5 to TRBJ1-2; TRBD1 agrees at 8 bases. The CDR3 has 15 residues. Germline loops: CDR1 MNHEY, CDR2 SVGAGI. V lost 5 bases, J lost 4 bases, and 9 bases stayed unmatched. CDR3 protein: CASSDGQGRSYGYTF. The CDR3 nucleotides read TGTGCCAGCAGTGATGGACAGGGAAGGAGCTATGGCTACACCTTC.

This clonotype occurred many times. This chain joins TRBV2 and TRBJ2-3, with 7 bases identical to TRBD1. The CDR3 has 15 amino acids. With V trimmed by 5 bases and J by 0 bases, 5 bases remained unmatched. The V gene's germline CDR1 is SNHLY and CDR2 FYNNEI. This CDR3 is CASSRPGQSTDTQYF. CDR3 nucleotides: TGTGCCAGCAGTCGACCGGGACAGAGCACAGATACGCAGTATTTT.

This clonotype has only a few counts. J is TRBJ1-4 and V is TRBV20-1, with TRBD1 matching over 10 bases. CDR1 and CDR2 (germline): DFQATT, SNEGSKA (reference sequence). Unmatched junction bases numbered 13, after V lost 4 bases and J lost 14 bases. This CDR3 has 14 residues. The CDR3 is CSATGTGVMKRLFF. CDR3 DNA sequence: TGCAGTGCTACAGGGACAGGGGTAATGAAAAGGCTGTTTTTT.

The chain couples TRBV12-3 or TRBV12-4 to TRBJ2-3, with D perhaps TRBD1 or TRBD2 (6 bases each). This CDR3 region has 14 residues. V lost 5 bases and J 3 bases, leaving 12 bases between the germline ends. The CDR3 sequence is CASSRGVGTDTQYF. CDR3 DNA sequence: TGTGCCAGCAGTAGGGGGGTCGGAACAGATACGCAGTATTTT.

In this sample, this clonotype turned up many times. This chain connects TRBV2 to TRBJ1-4, with 7 positions matching TRBD1. V shed 6 bases, J shed 8 bases, and the junction held 6 bases outside the gene matches. Germline V gene sequence: CDR1 SNHLY, CDR2 FYNNEI. The CDR3 consists of 13 residues. CDR3 DNA sequence: TGTGCCAGCAGACAGGGGTTAGGGGAAAAACTGTTTTTT. It yields the protein CASRQGLGEKLFF. The complete variable domain, with remaining parts taken from reference TRBV2 and TRBJ1-4, reads EPEVTQTPSHQVTQMGQEVILRCVPISNHLYFYWYRQILGQKVEFLVSFYNNEISEKSEIFDDQFSVERPDGSNFTLKIRSTKLEDSAMYFCASRQGLGEKLFFGSGTQLSVL.

This clonotype was observed at least ten times. The V gene is TRBV27, the J gene TRBJ2-3; D ambiguous. Trimming stripped 3 bases from V and 5 bases from J, with 12 bases between. Germline CDR1 MNHEY, CDR2 SMNVEV (reference sequence). The CDR3 runs to 14 residues. DNA for the CDR3: TGTGCCAGCAGTTTTTTGACTTACGGAGATACGCAGTATTTT. Its protein is CASSFLTYGDTQYF.

This rearrangement joins TRBV14 to TRBJ2-2; D might be TRBD1 (6 bases). This CDR3 region has 16 residues. The V end lost 2 bases, the J end lost 7 bases, and 17 bases lay between the germline ends. Looked up from germline, CDR1 is SGHDN and CDR2 is FVKESK. Written as DNA, the CDR3 is TGTGCCAGCAGCCAAAGGACAGCCGGTGTTGGCGGGGAGCTGTTTTTT. It codes for CASSQRTAGVGGELFF.

This clonotype has ten or more counts. This chain uses TRBV20-1 with TRBJ2-5, with a weak D call TRBD1 (6 bases). The germline V and J ends were trimmed by 5 bases and 5 bases, with 21 bases remaining between them. Germline-derived CDR1 and CDR2 are DFQATT and SNEGSKA (reference sequence). The CDR3 sequence is 15 residues long. The CDR3: CSAPRDTFNGETQYF. The CDR3 DNA reads as TGCAGTGCTCCTCGGGACACCTTCAACGGGGAGACCCAGTACTTC.